The 9 T cell receptor beta chains presented below share a single source sample, sequenced in a study of CD4 T cells in relation to SARS-CoV-2 and coronaviruses. The antigens of these receptors remain unknown. The repertoire was sequenced with immunoSEQ multiplex PCR; TCRdb's copy has only in-frame clones and lacks some. The sample carries approximately 30,000 clones, around three quarters recorded once. The unexposed donors gave CD4+ T cells in about 2011-2019, prior to COVID-19. After 10 to 11 days of culture, CD4+ T cells were isolated. The sample was CD4+ T cells from PBMCs, cultured in vitro. Every receptor here comes from a human donor in good health.

This clone was counted once. The chain recombines TRBV2 with TRBJ1-5; unclear D gene. Trimming left V 1 base short and J 0 bases short, with 7 bases between. Germline CDR1 and CDR2: SNHLY and FYNNEI. This CDR3 spans 15 amino acids. In DNA form, the CDR3 reads TGTGCCAGCAGTGAAGATGGTCATAGCAATCAGCCCCAGCATTTT. Its protein is CASSEDGHSNQPQHF.

The chain has TRBV2 and TRBJ1-1; 8 nucleotides agree with TRBD1. The germline V gene encodes CDR1 SNHLY and CDR2 FYNNEI. V shed 2 bases, J shed 1 base, and the junction held 6 bases outside the gene matches. This CDR3 contains 16 residues. CDR3 sequence reads: CASSELQGASNTEAFF. The CDR3 DNA sequence: TGTGCCAGCAGTGAACTCCAGGGGGCCTCGAACACTGAAGCTTTCTTT.

The V call is TRBV11-3, the J call TRBJ2-2; 9 bases match TRBD2. The CDR3 consists of 16 residues. The germline CDR1 and CDR2 sequences are SGHNT and YENEEA. Unmatched junction bases numbered 9, after V lost 5 bases and J lost 5 bases. The CDR3 DNA reads TGTGCCAGCAGCCCGGGGTCTAGCGGGATGACCGGGGAGCTGTTTTTT. Translated: CASSPGSSGMTGELFF.

This chain joins TRBV30 and TRBJ2-1; 10 bases are shared with TRBD2. The CDR3 spans 17 residues. Germline values: CDR1 GTSNPN, CDR2 SVGIG (reference sequence). V shed 5 bases and J 7 bases; nucleotides not matched to a gene: 17. CDR3 nucleotide sequence: TGTGCCTGGGGAGGGGCCTTAGCGGGAGGATTGTGGAATGAGCAGTTCTTC. Its translation: CAWGGALAGGLWNEQFF.

The chain recombines TRBV27 with TRBJ1-5; D is ambiguous. Trimming took off 2 bases at V and 0 bases at J, with 11 bases between the two ends. This CDR3 region has 16 residues. The germline gives CDR1 MNHEY, CDR2 SMNVEV (reference sequence). The CDR3 protein is CASSLLGSSSNQPQHF. In DNA, the CDR3 is TGTGCCAGCAGTTTACTGGGATCCTCTAGCAATCAGCCCCAGCATTTT.

The chain has TRBV6-1 and TRBJ2-2; D possibly corresponds to TRBD1 (6 bases). This CDR3 is 14 amino acids long. With 2 bases removed from V and 6 bases from J, the gap between germline ends came to 10 bases. From germline, CDR1 is MNHNS and CDR2 SASEGT. The CDR3 region is CASSERWGPGELFF. The CDR3 DNA follows: TGTGCCAGCAGTGAAAGGTGGGGGCCCGGGGAGCTGTTTTTT.

The chain has TRBV5-1 and TRBJ2-6; D unresolved. Germline V lookup: CDR1 SGHRS, CDR2 YFSETQ. V dropped 5 bases and J dropped 0 bases, with 27 bases sitting between them. The CDR3 spans 21 residues. CDR3 nucleotides: TGCGCCAGCAGTCACACATCCCAAAGACAAATACGGTTCTCTGGGGCCAACGTCCTGACTTTC. This sequence encodes CASSHTSQRQIRFSGANVLTF.

The chain combines TRBV7-9 with TRBJ2-2; 8 positions match TRBD1. Per germline, CDR1 SEHNR and CDR2 FQNEAQ (reference sequence). Trimming cost V 5 bases and J 5 bases; bases outside gene matches: 7. CDR3 length: 15 residues. CDR3 bases: TGTGCCAGCAGCCCTTGGACAGGGCGGACCGGGGAGCTGTTTTTT. It yields the protein CASSPWTGRTGELFF.

CDR3 nucleotides: TGTGCCAGCAGTTTATACGACAGGGGCGACGAGCAGTACTTC. It translates to CASSLYDRGDEQYF. The gene calls are TRBV28 and TRBJ2-7, with TRBD1 matching 8 bases. V dropped 1 base and J dropped 5; count of bases not matched to a gene: 4. The CDR3 runs to 14 residues. The germline gives CDR1 MDHEN, CDR2 SYDVKM.